One TCR beta chain is described in this entry. TCRdb's table, derived via immunoSEQ multiplex PCR, lists solely in-frame clones and lacks some. Altogether about 62,000 clones are present, approximately 89% being singletons, with the ten largest covering approximately 5.2%. This sample was taken from a study of technical replicates of blood from several donors. The CDR3 has 11 residues. V dropped 7 bases and J dropped 12 bases, with 16 bases sitting between them. CDR1 is SQVTM and CDR2 is ANQGSEA in the germline V gene. Sequenced material: PBMCs. The receptor comes from a human donor in good health. Some clones in this sample may be carry-over from other donors' samples. V gene TRBV29-1 combines with J gene TRBJ2-1; D perhaps matches TRBD1 (6 bases). As DNA, the CDR3 is TGCAGCGCATCGGACAGCCGGGGGCAGTTCTTC. It translates to CSASDSRGQFF.